This T cell receptor beta chain was captured in a study of CD8 T cells in ankylosing spondylitis. CDR1 and CDR2 from the germline V gene are MNHEY and SVGEGT. V dropped 7 bases and J dropped 3 bases, with 10 bases sitting between them. The CDR3 contains 12 residues. The study, taken as a whole, reports: Reactive arthritis synovial fluid and blood previously showed some of these motif variants. Researchers report that disease-linked clones proved CD8+ and relatively rare in peripheral blood. There was a TCR beta motif, made of fewer than 10 highly homologous variants, that appeared characteristic of ankylosing spondylitis blood. There was reportedly significant enrichment of clones that were disease-linked in matched ankylosing spondylitis synovial fluid.

Quantitative 5'-RACE with molecular barcodes was used to make the TCR beta libraries. MiXCR, run by TCRdb on the 5' RACE reads, gives a single entry per CDR3 protein. Here the sample spans 450,000 to 550,000 distinct CDR3 sequences, about 5.2% being singletons. This clonotype was seen many times. Its cognate antigen is unknown. This chain uses TRBV6-2 or TRBV6-3 with TRBJ2-7, with D hard to call. The TCR was taken from a male donor with ankylosing spondylitis. What was sequenced was blood, either unsorted or a sorted T cell fraction (not recorded which). DNA of the CDR3: TGTGCCAGCACGGCTGTACTCTACGAGCAGTACTTC. It yields the protein CASTAVLYEQYF.